This record covers a single T cell receptor (beta chain). The target antigen is unknown. V lost 8 bases to trimming and J lost 6 bases; unmatched junction nucleotides: 5. Per the germline V gene, CDR1 is SGHTA and CDR2 is FQGNSA. The CDR3 sequence is 14 residues long. These data come from a study of blood T cells in healthy people across ages. Study-wide findings and caveats: Relative to aged donors, long-lived donors carried more naive CD4+ cells and displayed higher diversity.

Through a sample-barcoded 5' primer and a J-beta primer mix, a second PCR was run for about 7 to 12 cycles. TCRdb independently ran MiXCR on the 5' RACE reads; one entry per CDR3 protein. Here the sample spans around 970,000 distinct CDR3 sequences, about 51% being singletons. The clonotype originates from a woman aged 55-70 years in good health. V usage is TRBV7-2 and J usage is TRBJ2-3; TRBD2 matches 13 bases. Sequences were obtained from blood. CDR3 sequence reads: CASRTSGRGDTQYF. CDR3 DNA sequence: TGTGCCAGCCGGACTAGCGGGAGAGGGGATACGCAGTATTTT.